These T cell receptor beta chains were read from a single sample in a study of beta chain features in type 1 diabetes. The method was immunoSEQ multiplex PCR; TCRdb's version includes in-frame clones alone and lacks a portion of them. Among hundreds of thousands of clones listed, 10% to 15% were seen once. The sequencing input was naive CD4+ T cells from blood. The receptor set was obtained from a man aged 18 to 29 in good health. Each CDR3 is given with its conserved first and last residue. The D gene is left open where the match is weak. Rows give clone size only sometimes, using once, few, many, or a class for an expanded clone.

clone_size d_call j_call v_call cdr3_aa cdr3_nt
NA TRBD1 TRBJ2-7 TRBV9 CASSVAATGNYEQYF TGTGCCAGCAGCGTAGCGGCGACAGGGAATTACGAGCAGTACTTC
few TRBD2 TRBJ2-1 TRBV10-3 CATRLADYNEQFF TGTGCCACCCGACTAGCGGACTACAATGAGCAGTTCTTC
few TRBD1 TRBJ2-7 TRBV10-3 CATKPGQGARGMTDEQYF TGTGCCACCAAACCGGGACAGGGGGCGAGGGGTATGACCGACGAGCAGTACTTC
few TRBD2 TRBJ2-7 TRBV4-3 CASSQEGLAGGLAYEQYF TGCGCCAGCAGCCAAGAGGGACTAGCGGGAGGTTTAGCCTACGAGCAGTACTTC
few NA TRBJ2-5 TRBV5-4 CASSGGGLQIQETQYF TGTGCCAGCAGCGGGGGAGGACTACAAATCCAAGAGACCCAGTACTTC
many NA TRBJ1-1 TRBV29-1 CSVRRDTEAFF TGCAGCGTTCGGCGGGACACTGAAGCTTTCTTT
few TRBD2 TRBJ2-5 TRBV7-2 CASSWTSGGGRETQYF TGTGCCAGCAGTTGGACTAGCGGGGGAGGGAGGGAGACCCAGTACTTC
few NA TRBJ1-5 TRBV2 CASRVDTTNQPQHF TGTGCCAGCAGGGTGGACACTACAAATCAGCCCCAGCATTTT
NA NA TRBJ2-2 TRBV4-2 CASSQVGRGSLAGELFF TGTGCCAGCAGCCAAGTTGGCAGGGGTTCGTTGGCCGGGGAGCTGTTTTTT
few TRBD1 TRBJ2-7 TRBV4-2 CASSQDTGQGSYEQYF TGTGCCAGCAGCCAAGATACGGGACAGGGGTCCTACGAGCAGTACTTC
NA NA TRBJ1-1 TRBV29-1 CSVGRSRDTEAFF TGCAGCGTTGGCCGGAGCAGAGACACTGAAGCTTTCTTT
NA TRBD1 TRBJ1-1 TRBV2 CASSGTGGITEAFF TGTGCCAGCAGTGGGACAGGGGGCATCACTGAAGCTTTCTTT
few NA TRBJ2-5 TRBV9 CASSVGGEETQYF TGTGCCAGCAGCGTTGGCGGGGAAGAGACCCAGTACTTC
few NA TRBJ1-4 TRBV6-6 CASSYPGGVNEKLFF TGTGCCAGCAGTTACCCGGGAGGGGTTAATGAAAAACTGTTTTTT
NA TRBD1 TRBJ2-3 TRBV7-6 CASSPRAGGTSTDTQYF TGTGCCAGCAGCCCACGGGCAGGGGGTACTAGCACAGATACGCAGTATTTT
few TRBD2 TRBJ2-3 TRBV4-2 CASSQAKLAGSTDTQYF TGTGCCAGCAGCCAAGCGAAACTAGCGGGGAGCACAGATACGCAGTATTTT
few NA TRBJ2-7 TRBV9 CASSPRGSGSYEQYF TGTGCCAGCAGCCCCCGTGGTTCGGGATCCTACGAGCAGTACTTC